A selection of T cell receptor beta chains follows, all from one sample in a study of early T cells in non-severe SARS-CoV-2 infection. Using its own MiXCR run on the 5' RACE reads, TCRdb lists one record per CDR3 protein. The top ten clones hold 3% to 5% of a sample with around 70,000 distinct CDR3 sequences, 9% to 15% of them seen once. The sequenced sample consisted of whole blood. All receptors derive from an adult who was a healthcare worker with PCR-confirmed SARS-CoV-2 infection or an uninfected control (not recorded which). Each CDR3 is given with its conserved first and last residue. Fields, in order: J gene, clone size, D gene, V gene, CDR3 protein, CDR3 DNA. D genes are given only for firm matches. Not all rows give a size; the values are once, few, many and, for expanded clones, a class.

TRBJ2-5	many	TRBD2	TRBV20-1	CSARLSGGAGETQYF	TGCAGTGCTCGCTTGAGCGGGGGGGCAGGGGAGACCCAGTACTTC
TRBJ2-1	few	TRBD2	TRBV5-6	CASSLKLARYNEQFF	TGTGCCAGCAGCTTGAAACTAGCGCGGTACAATGAGCAGTTCTTC
TRBJ1-1	many	TRBD1	TRBV14	CASSQGRGTGNTEVFF	TGTGCCAGCAGCCAAGGCCGTGGGACAGGGAACACTGAAGTTTTCTTT
TRBJ2-3	.	TRBD2	TRBV20-1	CSASAAGGGSDTQYF	TGCAGTGCTAGCGCGGCGGGAGGGGGATCAGATACGCAGTATTTT
TRBJ2-1	.	TRBD1	TRBV7-2	CASSFFPGQGLGNEQFF	TGTGCCAGCAGCTTTTTCCCTGGACAGGGGTTGGGCAATGAGCAGTTCTTC
TRBJ2-3	many	.	TRBV20-1	CSARRGGREDTQYF	TGCAGTGCTAGAAGAGGAGGTAGGGAAGATACGCAGTATTTT
TRBJ1-1	many	TRBD1	TRBV3-1	CASSLPRGASTEAFF	TGTGCCAGCAGCCTCCCCAGGGGGGCGAGCACTGAAGCTTTCTTT
TRBJ1-1	many	TRBD1	TRBV5-1	CASTSDRGRGLNTEAFF	TGCGCCAGCACCTCGGACAGGGGCCGAGGGTTGAACACTGAAGCTTTCTTT
TRBJ2-5	.	.	TRBV19	CASSPAQGWEETQYF	TGTGCCAGTAGTCCCGCTCAAGGGTGGGAAGAGACCCAGTACTTC
TRBJ2-1	.	TRBD2	TRBV6-1	CASSVVAGTYNEQFF	TGTGCCAGCAGTGTCGTAGCGGGAACCTACAATGAGCAGTTCTTC
TRBJ1-2	many	.	TRBV2	CASSAGPRYGYTF	TGTGCCAGCAGTGCCGGGCCTCGGTATGGCTACACCTTC